The sequence of this TCR beta chain was determined in a study of T cell clones after liver transplantation. The V end lost 4 bases, the J end lost 1 base, and 11 bases lay between the germline ends. The CDR3 spans 15 residues. Germline V gene data show CDR1 as MNHEY and CDR2 as SMNVEV (reference sequence). Data came from immunoSEQ multiplex PCR; TCRdb stores just in-frame clones and leaves some out. The sample carries around 100,000 clones, 75% to 90% recorded once. The chain carries TRBV27 and TRBJ1-5; D is unresolved. The receptor comes from a human donor who received a liver transplant. Sample: CD4+ T cells from blood, taken before liver transplant. The CDR3 sequence: CASSSTWASNQPQHF. DNA for the CDR3: TGTGCCAGCAGTTCAACCTGGGCCAGCAATCAGCCCCAGCATTTT.